The sequence of this T cell receptor beta chain was determined in a study of cytomegalovirus exposure and HLA in healthy donors (dated by TCRdb to 2017 to 2019). Describing the broader study: According to an earlier analysis of 587 of the donors, about 179 million T cells yielded 95 million to 140 million unique TCR beta sequences and approximately 300 Gb of sequence data. An earlier analysis of several hundred of the donors applied high-throughput TCR beta sequencing to assess whether each TCR beta V gene segment acted as functional or pseudogenic. Typing coverage differed by locus: A, B, C, DRB1 and DQB1 were typed in roughly 620-630 donors, DQA1 in 500 to 550, DPA1 in 600 to 610, and DPB1 in around 440. A later analysis re-analyzed previously published TCR beta repertoires from 600 to 850 donors and added high-resolution HLA genotyping to study TCR occurrence patterns. Among some 400 genotyped donors of the cohort, an average of about 240,000 unique TCR beta nucleotide sequences were sequenced per donor, 15% to 20% of them non-productive. Every repertoire in the discovery cohort had been generated on one and the same sequencing platform. In a later genetic analysis, genome-wide SNP genotypes for about three fifths of the roughly 670 donors were used, and that subset was treated as a discovery cohort. The T cell repertoires of roughly 660 subjects were profiled by immunosequencing and related to cytomegalovirus serostatus. The aim of the study was to test whether cataloging public T cell receptors could identify signatures of past pathogen exposure. The genetic ancestry cluster associated with self-reported Caucasian donors included about 84% of the 300 to 400 genotyped donors. Donor age, sex, ethnicity and CMV serostatus were collected together with the repertoire data. Roughly 5 DR-DQ haplotypes were handled as single units for association and clustering because linkage in the cohort was strong. Rather than drawing on any new phenotypic data, the later analysis identified candidate immune exposures from TCR beta sequences and the way those sequences occurred across donors. HLA typing covered class I and class II loci at four-digit resolution. To predict cytomegalovirus infection status, the study brought together high-throughput TCR immunosequencing, statistical association of individual TCRs with disease status, and machine learning. An early release covering roughly 640 HLA-typed donors comprised about 300 gigabases of sequencing data and 85 million to 100 million unique TCR sequences. A separate validation cohort of roughly 130 different subjects was used in addition to the 666-subject first cohort. Broad study findings and their caveats: In both the original and validation cohorts, the classifier was reported to diagnose cytomegalovirus status with high specificity and sensitivity. V-gene and J-gene trimming of TCR beta chains was associated with a missense DCLRE1C variant in a later genetic analysis, and the association was replicated in an independent cohort. HLA typing was unavailable for some donors at each locus, so association tests used only the typed subset. Sequencing depth was assumed to be roughly uniform across donors in the presence/absence analyses, though that assumption may not hold. The study gave a list of 150 to 200 TCR beta chains associated with cytomegalovirus. The only immune exposure information available for the cohort was CMV serostatus. Compared with the approximately 710-donor mean, donors in an Asian-associated ancestry cluster had fewer N-insertions in productive TCRs, according to a later genetic analysis. Because counts were too low, 15 to 20 rarely observed V segments, including chromosome 9 orphons, were left out of the earlier analysis of 587 of the donors. Most TCR sequences were seen in very few donors, while some public TCRs were found in many individuals. Because the 87-base-pair reads could not distinguish some IMGT-functional V segments, including TRBV6-2 and TRBV6-3, those segments were excluded. Correlated functional status among segregating V segments might be attributable to linkage disequilibrium, but an unknown experimental factor could not be ruled out. An earlier analysis of 450 to 750 of the donors showed that most TCR beta V segments appeared in productive rearrangements either about 87% or about 30% of the time, which broadly matched IMGT annotations. A later analysis found that most CMV-associated TCR beta chains appeared HLA-restricted, with HLA associations seemingly driven largely by CMV exposure. According to the authors, the approach could potentially be generalized to other disease states and immunological phenotypes. A further reported finding was that TCR beta sequences accurately predicted the HLA-A and HLA-B alleles for most subjects in the first cohort. A later analysis associated 16,951 TCR beta sequences with specific HLA alleles at a false discovery rate of 0.05. Assigning TCR associations to individual alleles was difficult when HLA alleles, especially DR and DQ, strongly co-occurred. According to a later analysis, TCR association rates differed among HLA loci, with DRB1 alleles showing the most associated TCRs and HLA-C alleles showing the fewest. This cohort had only TCR beta chains sequenced, and the lack of alpha or paired-chain data limited which features could be detected. Compared with equally common non-associated chains, HLA-associated TCR beta chains in a later analysis were more clonally expanded and had lower generation probabilities. According to a later analysis, parvovirus B19, influenza, CMV and Epstein-Barr virus appeared linked to several top co-occurrence clusters. A few of the identified cytomegalovirus-associated TCR beta chains were confirmed in vitro to be specific for cytomegalovirus antigens. A cluster of highly shared sequence variants was judged likely to represent a technical artifact of the sequencing pipeline.

Notes on this clone: Its antigen is still unknown. Base qualities are not recorded, but no much larger clone differs from it by a single base.

The cohort comprised hundreds of healthy bone marrow donors. All cohort members were sampled while nominally healthy, although unrecorded immune exposures were likely present. The donor tested CMV seronegative, placing the donor among the roughly 400 seronegative members of the cohort. Every donor gave a peripheral blood sample, and the peripheral blood mononuclear cells from that sample were used for TCR beta sequencing. The Qiagen DNeasy Blood Extraction Kit was used to extract genomic DNA from the blood cell samples. Sequences MNHEY (CDR1) and SVGAGI (CDR2) are obtained from the germline V gene. V lost 1 base and J lost 3 bases; the stretch between them is 10 bases long. The CDR3 goes from the cysteine to the phenylalanine over 15 residues. The only DNA kept is the CDR3, 45 bases in frame from the first base. Library preparation used the immunoSEQ multiplex PCR assay. For the multiplex PCR, a mixture combining 60 forward primers for TCR Vbeta segments and 13 reverse primers for TCR Jbeta segments was used. The CDR3 region of rearranged TCR beta genes was amplified from genomic DNA by a multiplex PCR assay. On the Illumina HiSeq System, the amplified TCR beta libraries were sequenced as 87-base-pair reads. As for the authors' bioinformatics: Across the 700 or so repertoires, a later analysis counted roughly 77 million unique TCR beta chains, around 11 million of which were shared by at least two donors. To remove PCR and sequencing errors, raw reads were error-corrected and collapsed into unique sequences using a nearest-neighbor algorithm that merged closely related sequences. V, D and J gene segments were assigned by aligning CDR3 sequences to IMGT reference sequences. For a sequence to be retained, at least a six-nucleotide match to both a V gene segment and a J gene segment was required. A rearrangement counted as productive if the CDR3 had no stop codons and remained in frame with V and J, and every other rearrangement counted as non-productive. Following IMGT convention, CDR3 was defined as the stretch from the second conserved V-encoded cysteine up to the conserved J-encoded phenylalanine. Sequences without an unambiguous match to a single V gene segment were excluded from the earlier analysis of approximately 600 of the donors. In an earlier analysis of approximately 500 of the donors, a V segment was called functional when productive rearrangements were above 56.7%, and segregating when the standard deviation between donors exceeded 5%. A statistical classification framework was built for diagnosing cytomegalovirus status from the catalog of TCR beta chain sequences. V and J gene assignment, in a later analysis, came from comparing TCR nucleotide sequences with IMGT/GENE-DB human TR gene sequences. The TCRdist pipeline was used in a later analysis to assign CDR3 sequences and most-parsimonious VDJ recombination scenarios. In a later analysis, every TCR beta chain was defined by the combination of its CDR3 amino acid sequence and its V-gene family, and reads without a unique V-gene family were dropped. In a later analysis, several hundred highly shared, low-generation-probability nucleotide sequences were removed to address suspected cross-contamination and a sequencing artifact. In a later analysis, a clonal expansion index was calculated for each public chain from normalized within-repertoire ranks of inferred template counts. Generation probabilities in a later analysis came from a VDJ recombination model fitted to out-of-frame rearrangements, and those results were checked against IGoR. A later analysis scored TCR-TCR, TCR-HLA and TCR-CMV co-occurrence with hypergeometric tests, applying a repertoire-size bias correction to TCR pairs. A later analysis estimated false discovery rates by permuting HLA or CMV assignments 20 times. A later analysis grouped co-occurring TCRs with DBSCAN, adding TCRdist sequence similarity when clustering within HLA-allele-positive subsets. Repertoires with fewer than 30,000 or more than 120,000 public chains were left out of co-occurrence clustering, as were about five repertoires with anomalous nucleotide sharing. TCRdb carries this immuneACCESS record with in-frame sequences only. Its versions omit some clonotypes, under half of them owing to an unresolved V gene in the studies checked, with the rest unexplained. V and J calls plus clone size are reproduced from that table; the DNA served to infer D and trimming. The sample table holds 150,000 to 200,000 clones, of which roughly three quarters were seen once. The top ten constitute approximately 1.3% of the sample.

The rearrangement combines TRBV6-5 with TRBJ2-4, with TRBD1 as a weak D call on 5 bases. This clonotype was sampled from a man aged 55 to 70 in good health and CMV-seronegative. Material: PBMCs. Here is the DNA: TGTGCCAGCAGTTACTTGACAGCCGGCAAAAACATTCAGTACTTC. Its product reads: CASSYLTAGKNIQYF.